A selection of T cell receptor beta chains follows, all from one sample in a study of blood T cell repertoires in COVID-19. The table came from immunoSEQ multiplex PCR; TCRdb's copy has only in-frame clones and leaves some out. The table records approximately 300,000 clones, roughly 82% of them present only once. The sample taken for sequencing was peripheral blood. Every receptor here comes from a woman aged 45 to 65 with acute or convalescent COVID-19. The CDR3 runs from the conserved cysteine through the conserved F or W. Fields, in order: V gene, J gene, clone size, D gene, CDR3 DNA, CDR3 protein. The D gene is left open where the match is weak. Not every row has a clone size; where given, it reads once, few, many or a size class.

>TRBV7-9|TRBJ1-5|.|TRBD1
TGTGCCAGCAGCTCAACAGGGGATGGACAGCCCCAGCATTTT
CASSSTGDGQPQHF
>TRBV7-9|TRBJ1-1|.|.
TGTGCCAGCAGCGCCTCGTTAAACTTCGCTGAAGCTTTCTTT
CASSASLNFAEAFF
>TRBV7-2|TRBJ1-4|.|.
TGTGCCAGCAGGTCACAGGCGGCAACTAATGAAAAACTGTTTTTT
CASRSQAATNEKLFF
>TRBV29-1|TRBJ1-4|.|.
TGCAGCGCCGGCCCGACAGCAACTAATGAAAAACTGTTTTTT
CSAGPTATNEKLFF
>TRBV7-2|TRBJ2-7|.|TRBD1
TGTGCCAGCACAGACAGGGTGAGCCACGAGCAGTACTTC
CASTDRVSHEQYF
>TRBV7-6|TRBJ1-1|.|TRBD1
TGTGCCAGCAGCCATGGACAGGGCGGCACTGAAGCTTTCTTT
CASSHGQGGTEAFF
>TRBV28|TRBJ2-1|.|TRBD1
TGTGCCAGCACCACCGGGACAGCGAATGAGCAGTTCTTC
CASTTGTANEQFF
>TRBV19|TRBJ2-1|.|.
TGTGCCAGTAGTATCTCGGGGGTTCTTAGCTCCTACAATGAGCAGTTCTTC
CASSISGVLSSYNEQFF
>TRBV3-1/TRBV3-2|TRBJ2-5|.|TRBD2
TGTGCCAGCAGCCACTCGGGACTAGCGGGAACGGAGACCCAGTACTTC
CASSHSGLAGTETQYF
>TRBV4-1|TRBJ2-7|.|TRBD1
TGCGCCAGCAGCCAATCCCCCCTGGGACAGGGGTCTCACGAGCAGTACTTC
CASSQSPLGQGSHEQYF
>TRBV10-3|TRBJ2-7|.|TRBD1
TGTGCCATCAGTGGGGCGGGACAGGGGGGCGAGCAGTACTTC
CAISGAGQGGEQYF
>TRBV7-9|TRBJ2-3|.|.
TGTGCCAGCACCAGCAGTTCTAGCACAGATACGCAGTATTTT
CASTSSSSTDTQYF
>TRBV19|TRBJ2-1|.|TRBD2
TGTGCCAGTAGGTCCCCAGGCGGGAGGGCCTCTAGCTCCTACAATGAGCAGTTCTTC
CASRSPGGRASSSYNEQFF
>TRBV24-1|TRBJ1-2|.|.
TGTGCCACCAGTGGCCAGACAGCCGAGGTAGGGGGCTACACCTTC
CATSGQTAEVGGYTF
>TRBV4-3|TRBJ2-5|.|TRBD2
TGCGCCAGCAGCCAAGGGAGGGCTAGCGGGATAACCACAGATACCCAGTACTTC
CASSQGRASGITTDTQYF
>TRBV2|TRBJ2-7|.|.
TGTGCCAGCAGGTGGGGGCGCGAGCAGTACTTC
CASRWGREQYF
>TRBV3-1/TRBV3-2|TRBJ2-3|.|TRBD2
TGTGCCAGCAGCCCGGCCGGTGGGACTAGCGGACCGGTTAGCACAGATACGCAGTATTTT
CASSPAGGTSGPVSTDTQYF
>TRBV24-1|TRBJ2-5|.|.
TGTGCCACCAGTGGGGGGACACAGAGTCGCGAGACCCAGTACTTC
CATSGGTQSRETQYF
>TRBV12-3/TRBV12-4|TRBJ1-1|.|.
TGTGCCAGCAGTTCCAGGGGCACTGAAGCTTTCTTT
CASSSRGTEAFF
>TRBV4-2|TRBJ2-7|.|.
TGTGCCAGCAGCCAAGAATCAGGGAAGCTCTACGAGCAGTACTTC
CASSQESGKLYEQYF
>TRBV24-1|TRBJ2-1|.|TRBD2
TGTGCCACCAGTGATTTTACAAGCGGGAGGTATGAGCAGTTCTTC
CATSDFTSGRYEQFF
>TRBV15|TRBJ2-1|.|TRBD2
TGTGCCACCAGCAGAGTTTCTAGCGGGATATCTGAGCAGTTCTTC
CATSRVSSGISEQFF
>TRBV27|TRBJ2-1|.|TRBD2
TGTGCCAGCAGTTCTAGCGGGAGGGGGGCGAATGAGCAGTTCTTC
CASSSSGRGANEQFF
>TRBV7-9|TRBJ2-7|.|.
TGTGCCAGCAGCTTAACAGCCTACGAGCAGTACTTC
CASSLTAYEQYF
>TRBV9|TRBJ2-1|.|TRBD2
TGTGCCAGCAGCGTCTCGGGACTACTATACAATGAGCAGTTCTTC
CASSVSGLLYNEQFF
>TRBV28|TRBJ2-5|.|.
TGTGCCACCAATAGCGGAGAGACCCAGTACTTC
CATNSGETQYF
>TRBV2|TRBJ2-7|.|.
TGTGCCAGCACACAGGCCTACGAGCAGTACTTC
CASTQAYEQYF
>TRBV18|TRBJ2-7|once|.
TGTGCCAGCTCACCTGTCGGCAGGGTAAAGGCTCCCGAGCAGTACTTC
CASSPVGRVKAPEQYF
>TRBV5-1|TRBJ1-3|.|.
TGCGCCAGCAGCTTGGACAACAGACAGGTTTCTGGAAACACCATATATTTT
CASSLDNRQVSGNTIYF
>TRBV9|TRBJ1-6|.|.
TGTGCCAGCAGCGTAGAGTACAGGGTGGGTTCACCCCTCCACTTT
CASSVEYRVGSPLHF
>TRBV28|TRBJ2-3|.|.
TGTGCCAGCAGTTTATGGGAGCTGTCGGGGGACGGCACAGATACGCAGTATTTT
CASSLWELSGDGTDTQYF
>TRBV7-3|TRBJ2-1|.|TRBD2
TGTGCCAGCAGCCCTCGGGGACTAGCGGGAGCAGGGGAGCAGTTCTTC
CASSPRGLAGAGEQFF
>TRBV28|TRBJ2-7|.|.
TGTGCCAGCAGGTCCAGGGCGGACTCCTACGAGCAGTACTTC
CASRSRADSYEQYF
>TRBV28|TRBJ2-7|.|TRBD2
TGTGCCAGCCCCCCCCCGGGACTAACGGCCTACGAGCAGTACTTC
CASPPPGLTAYEQYF
>TRBV2|TRBJ1-1|.|.
TGTGCCAGCAGGGACAGACAGGCCGCTGAAGCTTTCTTT
CASRDRQAAEAFF
>TRBV4-3|TRBJ1-4|.|.
TGCGCCAGCAGCCAAGTCTGGCCTCCACCAACTAATGAAAAACTGTTTTTT
CASSQVWPPPTNEKLFF
>TRBV5-6|TRBJ2-4|.|TRBD2
TGTGCCAGCAGCTCCACACAAAGACTAGCTCAAAACATTCAGTACTTC
CASSSTQRLAQNIQYF
>TRBV5-4|TRBJ2-4|.|TRBD2
TGTGCCAGCGGATCACTAGCGGGAGGTTTAGCCAAAAACATTCAGTACTTC
CASGSLAGGLAKNIQYF
>TRBV5-1|TRBJ2-2|.|.
TGCGCCAGCAGCTTGGGGCAGGGGTCCGGGGAGCTGTTTTTT
CASSLGQGSGELFF
>TRBV6-5|TRBJ2-3|.|.
TGTGCCAGCACCCGGACTGTGTCTAGCACAGATACGCAGTATTTT
CASTRTVSSTDTQYF
>TRBV6-1|TRBJ2-3|.|.
TGTGCCAGCAGTGCCGGACAGACCACTAGCACAGATACGCAGTATTTT
CASSAGQTTSTDTQYF
>TRBV5-5|TRBJ1-2|.|.
TGTGCCAGCAGCCCCCAGACTTATGGCTACACCTTC
CASSPQTYGYTF
>TRBV9|TRBJ2-1|.|TRBD1
TGTGCCAGCAGCCGACTCCCGTCGACAGGGGCTTACAATGAGCAGTTCTTC
CASSRLPSTGAYNEQFF
>TRBV5-6|TRBJ2-1|.|TRBD1
TGTGCCAGCAGCATGACCGGGACAGGGCGGAATGAGCAGTTCTTC
CASSMTGTGRNEQFF
>TRBV4-1|TRBJ2-3|once|TRBD1
TGCGCCAGCAGCCAATCCCCAGGGGGAGCGGATACGCAGTATTTT
CASSQSPGGADTQYF
>TRBV29-1|TRBJ1-1|once|TRBD1
TGCAGCGGCGAACAGGGGGAGAACACTGAAGCTTTCTTT
CSGEQGENTEAFF
>TRBV11-2|TRBJ2-7|once|.
TGTGCCAGCAGCTTACAGGAACGGGAGCAGTACTTC
CASSLQEREQYF
>TRBV6-1|TRBJ2-2|once|TRBD1
TGTGCCAGCAGTGAATGGACAGGGCCCGGGGAGCTGTTTTTT
CASSEWTGPGELFF
>TRBV24-1|TRBJ2-3|.|.
TGTGCCACCAGTGATGGAGGAAGCACAGATACGCAGTATTTT
CATSDGGSTDTQYF
>TRBV29-1|TRBJ2-5|.|TRBD1
TGCAGCGTAAAGCTGGGCGGGACAGGGGGCAGGAAGACCCAGTACTTC
CSVKLGGTGGRKTQYF
>TRBV19|TRBJ2-7|once|TRBD2
TGTGCCAGTTCCCAGACTAGCGGGAGCTCCTACGAGCAGTACTTC
CASSQTSGSSYEQYF
>TRBV28|TRBJ1-3|few|.
TGTGCCAGTACGAGGGTAGGCTCTGGAAACACCATATATTTT
CASTRVGSGNTIYF
>TRBV6-4|TRBJ2-1|few|TRBD2
TGTGCCAGCAGCCGGACTAGCGGGGAAGGCGATGAGCAGTTCTTC
CASSRTSGEGDEQFF
>TRBV24-1|TRBJ2-1|.|TRBD2
TGTGCCACCAGTCTAGCGGGAGGTTTTAACAATGAGCAGTTCTTC
CATSLAGGFNNEQFF
>TRBV7-2|TRBJ2-2|.|TRBD2
TGTGCCAGCTCTCCGACTAGCGGGGCGAACACCGGGGAGCTGTTTTTT
CASSPTSGANTGELFF
>TRBV9|TRBJ2-6|.|.
TGTGCCAGCAGCGTGTACGGTTCCTCTGGGGCCAACGTCCTGACTTTC
CASSVYGSSGANVLTF
>TRBV7-3|TRBJ2-3|.|.
TGTGCCAGCAGCTTAAACTCCCGCACAGATACGCAGTATTTT
CASSLNSRTDTQYF
>TRBV19|TRBJ2-2|.|TRBD1
TGTGCCAGCCGGGACAGGGTTATGAGGGATACCGGGGAGCTGTTTTTT
CASRDRVMRDTGELFF
>TRBV29-1|TRBJ1-1|.|TRBD1
TGCAGCGTGGATACAGGGGGAGTCCCTGAAGCTTTCTTT
CSVDTGGVPEAFF
>TRBV3-1/TRBV3-2|TRBJ1-5|.|.
TGTGCCAGCAGCCAAACTTTAGCGAATTCTCAGCCCCAGCATTTT
CASSQTLANSQPQHF